This TCR beta chain was captured in a study of cytomegalovirus exposure and HLA in healthy donors. Findings of the study overall: Follow-up analysis later connected one missense variant in DCLRE1C with trimming of TCR beta V- and J-genes.

Concerning this clone: Its target is not known.

In the PCR, 60 Vbeta and 13 Jbeta primers were used. TCRdb's table, derived via immunoSEQ multiplex PCR, lists solely in-frame clones and lacks some. This table holds fewer than 200,000 clones, around 74% found once. The source is a man younger than 30 in good health and CMV-seronegative. The sample consisted of PBMCs.

This CDR3 reads CASSPGTGSTYEQYF. Written as DNA, the CDR3 is TGTGCCAGTAGCCCCGGGACAGGGTCTACCTACGAGCAGTACTTC. The J gene is TRBJ2-7, the V gene TRBV19, with 9 bases matching TRBD1. CDR1 and CDR2 from the germline V gene are LNHDA and SQIVND (reference sequence). Germline trimming cut 6 bases from V and 2 bases from J; bases unmatched to any gene: 8. The CDR3 spans 15 residues.